This T cell receptor (beta chain) was sequenced for a study of blood T cells in healthy people across ages. Whole-study findings and limits: Significant beta diversity loss was already apparent by age about 39, declining roughly linearly. Higher diversity, along with more naive CD4+ cells, distinguished long-lived donors from aged donors. In the absence of known donor CMV status, changes in expanded clonotypes were possibly confounded.

A sample-barcoded 5' primer and a J-beta primer mix were used in a second PCR of roughly 7 to 11 cycles. TCRdb reprocessed the 5' RACE reads via MiXCR and lists one record per CDR3 protein. The sample holds roughly 680,000 distinct CDR3 sequences, around 45% seen once. A remark on this clonotype: Its target is unknown.

Specimen: blood. This TCR came from a woman between 55 and 75 years old in good health.

Here the CDR3 DNA reads TGTGCCAGCAGCCGGGGTGCGGGTGGAGGTAATACGCAGTATTTT. It yields the protein CASSRGAGGGNTQYF. This sequence joins TRBV9 and TRBJ2-3; TRBD2 might be the D (5 bases). The V end was cut by 4 bases, the J end by 7 bases, with 19 bases between. The germline gives CDR1 SGDLS, CDR2 YYNGEE. The CDR3 spans 15 residues. The variable domain in full, completed from reference TRBV9 and TRBJ2-3, reads DSGVTQTPKHLITATGQRVTLRCSPRSGDLSVYWYQQSLDQGLQFLIQYYNGEERAKGNILERFSAQQFPDLHSELNLSSLELGDSALYFCASSRGAGGGNTQYFGPGTRLTVL.